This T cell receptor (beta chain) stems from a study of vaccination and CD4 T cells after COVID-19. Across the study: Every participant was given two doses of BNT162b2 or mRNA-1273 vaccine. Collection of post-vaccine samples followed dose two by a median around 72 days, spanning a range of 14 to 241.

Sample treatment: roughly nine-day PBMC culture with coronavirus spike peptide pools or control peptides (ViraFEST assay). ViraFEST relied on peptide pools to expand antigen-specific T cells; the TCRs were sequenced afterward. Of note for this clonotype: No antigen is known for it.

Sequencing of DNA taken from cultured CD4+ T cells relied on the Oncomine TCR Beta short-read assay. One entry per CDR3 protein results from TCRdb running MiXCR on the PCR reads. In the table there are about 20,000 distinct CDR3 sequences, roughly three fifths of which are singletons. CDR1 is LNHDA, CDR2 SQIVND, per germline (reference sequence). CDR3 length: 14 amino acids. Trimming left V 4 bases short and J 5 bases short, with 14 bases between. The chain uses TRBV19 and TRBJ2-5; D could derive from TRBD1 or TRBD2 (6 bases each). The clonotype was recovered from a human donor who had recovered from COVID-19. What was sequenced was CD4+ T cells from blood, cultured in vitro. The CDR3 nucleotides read TGTGCCAGTAGTACTCGAGGGGGGCGGGAGACCCAGTACTTC. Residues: CASSTRGGRETQYF.